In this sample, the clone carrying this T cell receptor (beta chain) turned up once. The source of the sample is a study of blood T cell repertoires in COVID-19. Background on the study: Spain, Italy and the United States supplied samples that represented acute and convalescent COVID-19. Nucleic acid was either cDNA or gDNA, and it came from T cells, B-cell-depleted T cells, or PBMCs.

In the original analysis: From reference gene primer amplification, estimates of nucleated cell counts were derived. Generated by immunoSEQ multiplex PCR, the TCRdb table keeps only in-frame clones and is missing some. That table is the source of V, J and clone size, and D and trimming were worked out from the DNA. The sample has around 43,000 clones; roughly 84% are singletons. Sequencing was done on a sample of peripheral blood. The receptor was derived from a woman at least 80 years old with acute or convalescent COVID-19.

Here the CDR3 DNA reads TGTGCCAGCAGTTTAAGGGGGCTAGCGGGACGGCTACGGGGCACAGATACGCAGTATTTT. Protein: CASSLRGLAGRLRGTDTQYF. The chain joins TRBV28 to TRBJ2-3, with 9 bases identical to TRBD2. Germline-derived CDR1 and CDR2 are MDHEN and SYDVKM. This CDR3 contains 20 residues. Trimming removed 2 bases from V and 1 base from J; junction bases left unmatched: 16.